These T cell receptor beta chains were read from a single sample in a study of monozygotic twins with inflammatory bowel disease. Following a re-call of the 5' RACE reads, TCRdb has one entry per CDR3 protein and lacks DNA. The sample table sets out roughly 300,000 distinct CDR3 sequences. The sequencing sample was made of blood. The source is a human donor with ulcerative colitis or Crohn's disease, or a healthy co-twin of an affected twin (not recorded which). Each CDR3 is given with its conserved first and last residue.

TRBJ1-4 | TRBV7-9 | CASSLATGTGEKLFF
TRBJ2-7 | TRBV10-3 | CAISGQVSYEQYF
TRBJ2-2 | TRBV6-5 | CASSPYGGELFF
TRBJ2-1 | TRBV13 | CASSTRTSGKAEQFF
TRBJ2-1 | TRBV7-2 | CASSLAVRHNEQFF
TRBJ2-7 | TRBV20-1 | CSATHPDDSYEQYF
TRBJ2-1 | TRBV20-1 | CSASRAATYNEQFF
TRBJ1-4 | TRBV20-1 | CSAREGITSEKLFF
TRBJ2-7 | TRBV12-3/TRBV12-4 | CASSVTVSYEQYF
TRBJ2-1 | TRBV6-5 | CASSYSTGGPYNEQFF
TRBJ2-4 | TRBV20-1 | CSARDLSVGKNIQYF
TRBJ2-4 | TRBV7-2 | CASSLSPGIKNIQYF
TRBJ1-2 | TRBV6-5 | CASSYSPRRVYGYTF
TRBJ1-2 | TRBV6-1 | CASSPGTPRGGYTF
TRBJ2-1 | TRBV19 | CASAIAGLYNEQFF
TRBJ2-7 | TRBV6-2/TRBV6-3 | CASEIAGGNEQYF